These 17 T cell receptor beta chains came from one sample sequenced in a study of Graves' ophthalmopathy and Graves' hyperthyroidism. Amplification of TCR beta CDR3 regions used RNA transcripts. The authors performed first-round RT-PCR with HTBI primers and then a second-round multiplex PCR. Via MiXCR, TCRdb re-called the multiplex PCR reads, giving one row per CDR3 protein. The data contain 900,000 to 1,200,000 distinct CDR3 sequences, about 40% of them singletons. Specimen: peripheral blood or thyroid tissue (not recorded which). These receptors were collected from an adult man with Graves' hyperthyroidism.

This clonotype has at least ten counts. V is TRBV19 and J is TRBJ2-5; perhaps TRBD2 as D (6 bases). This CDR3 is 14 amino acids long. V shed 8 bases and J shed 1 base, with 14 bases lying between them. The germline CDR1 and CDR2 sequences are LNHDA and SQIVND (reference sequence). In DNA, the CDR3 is TGTGCCAGTGGAGCCACTAGCAGCCAAGAGACCCAGTACTTC. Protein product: CASGATSSQETQYF.

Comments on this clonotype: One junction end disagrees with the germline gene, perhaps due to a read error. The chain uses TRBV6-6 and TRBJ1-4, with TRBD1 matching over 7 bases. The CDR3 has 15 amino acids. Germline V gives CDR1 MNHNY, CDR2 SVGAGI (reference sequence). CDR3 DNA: TGTGCCAGCAGCTCCCCCGACAGGGTTAATGGAAAACTGTTTTTT. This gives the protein CASSSPDRVNGKLFF.

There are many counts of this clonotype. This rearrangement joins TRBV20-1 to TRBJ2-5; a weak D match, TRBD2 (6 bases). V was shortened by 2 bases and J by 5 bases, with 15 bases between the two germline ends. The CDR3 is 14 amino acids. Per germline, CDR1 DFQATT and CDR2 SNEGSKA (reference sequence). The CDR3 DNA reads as TGCAGTGCTAGATCTCCTGGCGGGGTTGAGACCCAGTACTTC. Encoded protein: CSARSPGGVETQYF.

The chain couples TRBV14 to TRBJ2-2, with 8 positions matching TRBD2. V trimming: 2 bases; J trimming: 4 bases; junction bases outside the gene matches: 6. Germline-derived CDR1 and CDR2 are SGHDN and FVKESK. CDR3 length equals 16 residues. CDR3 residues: CASSQTSGSTTGELFF. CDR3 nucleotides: TGTGCCAGCAGCCAAACTAGCGGCAGCACCACCGGGGAGCTGTTTTTT.

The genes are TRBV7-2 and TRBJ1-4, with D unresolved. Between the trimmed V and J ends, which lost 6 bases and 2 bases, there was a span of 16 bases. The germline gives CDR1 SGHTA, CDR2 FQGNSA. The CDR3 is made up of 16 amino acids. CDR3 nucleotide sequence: TGTGCCAGCAGGACCTCTTCTGGCAGGACTAATGAAAAACTGTTTTTT. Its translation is CASRTSSGRTNEKLFF.

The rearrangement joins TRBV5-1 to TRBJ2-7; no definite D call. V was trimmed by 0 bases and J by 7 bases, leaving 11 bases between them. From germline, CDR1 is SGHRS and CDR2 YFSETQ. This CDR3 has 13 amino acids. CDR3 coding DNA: TGCGCCAGCAGCTTGGCCAGGACGCAAGAGCAGTACTTC. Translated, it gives CASSLARTQEQYF.

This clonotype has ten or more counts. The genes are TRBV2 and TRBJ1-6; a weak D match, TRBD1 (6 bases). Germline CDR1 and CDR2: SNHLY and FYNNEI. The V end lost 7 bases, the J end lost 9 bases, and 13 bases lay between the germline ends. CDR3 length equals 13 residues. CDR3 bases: TGTGCCAGCACCCAGGACAGACTTTCACCCCTCCACTTT. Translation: CASTQDRLSPLHF.

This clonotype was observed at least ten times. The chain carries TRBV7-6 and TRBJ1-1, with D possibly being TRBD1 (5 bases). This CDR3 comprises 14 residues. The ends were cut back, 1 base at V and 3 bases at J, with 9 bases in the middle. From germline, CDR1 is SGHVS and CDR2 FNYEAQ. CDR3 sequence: CASSLVGRDTEAFF. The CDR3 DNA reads TGTGCCAGCAGCTTAGTGGGGCGGGACACTGAAGCTTTCTTT.

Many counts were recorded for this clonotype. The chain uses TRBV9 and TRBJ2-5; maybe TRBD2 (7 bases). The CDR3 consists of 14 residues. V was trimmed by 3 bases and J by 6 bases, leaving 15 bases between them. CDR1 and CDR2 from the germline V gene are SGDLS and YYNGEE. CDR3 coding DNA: TGTGCCAGCAGCGAGGAGGGGGGGAGAAAGACCCAGTACTTC. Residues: CASSEEGGRKTQYF.

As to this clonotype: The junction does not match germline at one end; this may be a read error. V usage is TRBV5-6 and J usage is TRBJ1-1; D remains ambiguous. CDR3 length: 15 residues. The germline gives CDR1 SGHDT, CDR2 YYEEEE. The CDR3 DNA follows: TGTACCAGCAGCCCAACCGCCACCCTGAACACTGAAGCTTTCTTT. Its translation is CTSSPTATLNTEAFF. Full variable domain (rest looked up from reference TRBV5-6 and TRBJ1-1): DAGVTQSPTHLIKTRGQQVTLRCSPKSGHDTVSWYQQALGQGPQFIFQYYEEEERQRGNFPDRFSGHQFPNYSSELNVNALLLGDSALYLCTSSPTATLNTEAFFGQGTRLTVV.

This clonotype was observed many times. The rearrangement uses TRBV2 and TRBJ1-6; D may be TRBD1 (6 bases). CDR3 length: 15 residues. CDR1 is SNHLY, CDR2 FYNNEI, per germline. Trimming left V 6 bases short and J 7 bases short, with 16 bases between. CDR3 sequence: CASSGDTLWNSPLHF. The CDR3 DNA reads TGTGCCAGCAGCGGGGACACCCTTTGGAATTCACCCCTCCACTTT.

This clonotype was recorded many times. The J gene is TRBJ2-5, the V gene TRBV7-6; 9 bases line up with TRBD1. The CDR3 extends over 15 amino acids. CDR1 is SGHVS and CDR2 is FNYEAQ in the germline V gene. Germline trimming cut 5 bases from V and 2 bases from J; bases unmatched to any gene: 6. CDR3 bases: TGTGCCAGCAGCCTCCGGGACAGGGATCAAGAGACCCAGTACTTC. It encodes CASSLRDRDQETQYF.

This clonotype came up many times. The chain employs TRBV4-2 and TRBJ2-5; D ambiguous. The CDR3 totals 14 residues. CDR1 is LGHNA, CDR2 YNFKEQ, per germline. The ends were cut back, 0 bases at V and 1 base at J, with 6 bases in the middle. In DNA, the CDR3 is TGTGCCAGCAGCCAAGAGGGTCCCCAAGAGACCCAGTACTTC. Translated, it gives CASSQEGPQETQYF.

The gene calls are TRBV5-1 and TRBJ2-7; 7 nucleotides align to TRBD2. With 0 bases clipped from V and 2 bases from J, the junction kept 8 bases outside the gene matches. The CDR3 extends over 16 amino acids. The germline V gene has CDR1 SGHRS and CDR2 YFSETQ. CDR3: CASSLAGGGLPYEQYF. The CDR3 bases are TGCGCCAGCAGCTTGGCTGGGGGGGGTCTCCCCTACGAGCAGTACTTC. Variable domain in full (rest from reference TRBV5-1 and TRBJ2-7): KAGVTQTPRYLIKTRGQQVTLSCSPISGHRSVSWYQQTPGQGLQFLFEYFSETQRNKGNFPGRFSGRQFSNSRSEMNVSTLELGDSALYLCASSLAGGGLPYEQYFGPGTRLTVT.

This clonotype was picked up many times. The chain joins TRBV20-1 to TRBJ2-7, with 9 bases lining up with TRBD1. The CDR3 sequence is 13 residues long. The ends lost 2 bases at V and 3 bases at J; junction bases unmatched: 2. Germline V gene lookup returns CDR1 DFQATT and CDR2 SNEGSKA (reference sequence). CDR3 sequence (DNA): TGCAGTGCTAGACCGGACAGGGGCTACGAGCAGTACTTC. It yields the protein CSARPDRGYEQYF.

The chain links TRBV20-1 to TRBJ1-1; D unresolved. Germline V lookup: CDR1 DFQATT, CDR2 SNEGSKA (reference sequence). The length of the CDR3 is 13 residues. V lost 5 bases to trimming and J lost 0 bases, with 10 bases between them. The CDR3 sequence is CSAARGVNTEAFF. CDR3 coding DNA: TGCAGTGCTGCCCGGGGAGTGAACACTGAAGCTTTCTTT.

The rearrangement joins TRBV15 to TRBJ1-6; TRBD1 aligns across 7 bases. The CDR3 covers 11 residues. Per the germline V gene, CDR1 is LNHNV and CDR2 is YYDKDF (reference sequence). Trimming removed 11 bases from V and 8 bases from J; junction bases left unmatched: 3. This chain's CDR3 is CAAGTDSPLHF. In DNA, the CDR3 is TGTGCCGCCGGGACAGATTCACCCCTCCACTTT.